These 27 T cell receptor beta chains share one sample of origin, sequenced in a study of T cells in Graves' hyperthyroidism and ophthalmopathy. Amplified regions were TCR beta CDR3 sequences from RNA transcripts. The HTBI primer set drove a first-round RT-PCR of the TCR CDR3. TCRdb re-derived calls from the multiplex PCR reads in MiXCR, one entry per CDR3 protein. This table holds about 290,000 distinct CDR3 sequences, more than 15% found once. The specimen was blood. The receptors shown here come from a woman aged 60-75 years with Graves' ophthalmopathy.

The sample holds a few counts of this clonotype. The CDR3 coding sequence is TGCAGCGTTGAAGTATCTTACGAGCAGTACTTC. It encodes CSVEVSYEQYF. This chain links TRBV29-1 with TRBJ2-7; D is undetermined. There are 11 residues in the CDR3. The V end was cut by 1 base, the J end by 4 bases, with 5 bases between. Germline CDR1 SQVTM, CDR2 ANQGSEA.

This clonotype was detected many times. The chain links TRBV12-3 or TRBV12-4 to TRBJ1-2, with 8 bases lining up with TRBD1. V lost 3 bases and J lost 4; bases outside the gene matches: 7. The CDR3 consists of 15 residues. The CDR3 bases are TGTGCCAGCAGTTTGGGGACAGGACCTTCCTATGGCTACACCTTC. It translates to CASSLGTGPSYGYTF.

This clonotype was seen at least ten times. The rearrangement uses TRBV20-1 and TRBJ2-1, with TRBD2 identical over 10 bases. This CDR3 contains 15 residues. The V segment lost 1 base and the J segment 7 bases; nucleotides outside the gene matches: 7. Germline assignment: CDR1 DFQATT and CDR2 SNEGSKA (reference sequence). The DNA for the CDR3 is TGCAGTGCTAGAGCCCCGGGACTAGCGTTAAATGAGCAGTTCTTC. It is translated as CSARAPGLALNEQFF.

The chain is built from TRBV13 and TRBJ2-5; 12 bases align to TRBD2. Trimming cost V 7 bases and J 7 bases; bases outside gene matches: 13. Germline V gives CDR1 PRHDT, CDR2 FYEKMQ (reference sequence). There are 16 residues in the CDR3. The CDR3 DNA reads as TGTGCCAGCAATTTCCGACTAGCGGGAGTTGGTGGGACCCAGTACTTC. Encoded protein: CASNFRLAGVGGTQYF.

This clonotype was counted ten times or more. The rearrangement joins TRBV7-2 to TRBJ1-2; 8 nucleotides align to TRBD1. Per germline, CDR1 SGHTA and CDR2 FQGNSA. CDR3 size: 14 residues. J was trimmed by 6 bases and V by 5 bases; bases with no gene match: 8. This chain's CDR3 is CASSTPGQADGYTF. DNA for the CDR3: TGTGCCAGCAGCACCCCGGGACAGGCTGATGGCTACACCTTC.

Concerning this clonotype itself: Relative to the germline gene, one junction end is altered; a read error may explain this. The chain recombines TRBV4-1 with TRBJ2-1, with D tentatively TRBD1 (5 bases). The germline CDR1 and CDR2 sequences are MGHRA and YSYEKL. The length of the CDR3 is 13 residues. The DNA for the CDR3 is TGCGCCAGCAACCAAGGGGACTACAATGAGCAGTTCTTC. Protein: CASNQGDYNEQFF.

This chain connects TRBV20-1 to TRBJ2-1; perhaps TRBD1 as D (6 bases). Deletions cut 3 bases from V and 0 bases from J, with 12 bases between. The CDR3 is made up of 15 amino acids. Germline loops: CDR1 DFQATT, CDR2 SNEGSKA (reference sequence). CDR3: CSARGLGGSYNEQFF. CDR3 DNA: TGCAGTGCTAGGGGGTTAGGGGGCTCCTACAATGAGCAGTTCTTC.

V usage is TRBV7-2 and J usage is TRBJ2-7, with D perhaps TRBD1 (5 bases). V was cut by 9 bases and J by 5 bases, with 20 bases left in between. Germline V lookup: CDR1 SGHTA, CDR2 FQGNSA. The CDR3 is 14 residues long. The CDR3: CASTHSAGYDEQYF. DNA of the CDR3: TGTGCCAGTACCCACTCCGCAGGGTACGACGAGCAGTACTTC. Variable domain in full (rest from reference TRBV7-2 and TRBJ2-7): GAGVSQSPSNKVTEKGKDVELRCDPISGHTALYWYRQSLGQGLEFLIYFQGNSAPDKSGLPSDRFSAERTGGSVSTLTIQRTQQEDSAVYLCASTHSAGYDEQYFGPGTRLTVT.

V usage is TRBV2 and J usage is TRBJ1-1; the D gene is possibly TRBD1 (6 bases). The CDR3 loop spans 13 amino acids. Per germline, CDR1 SNHLY and CDR2 FYNNEI. V was pared by 7 bases and J by 7 bases, with 16 bases between. CDR3 bases: TGTGCCAGCACCTCCGGGGAGGGGGGTGAAGCTTTCTTT. It codes for CASTSGEGGEAFF.

At least ten counts were recorded for this clonotype. The chain links TRBV4-1 to TRBJ2-1; possibly TRBD1 for D (5 bases). This CDR3 spans 18 amino acids. Deletions cut 1 base from V and 2 bases from J, with 18 bases between. In germline, CDR1 is MGHRA, CDR2 YSYEKL. As DNA, the CDR3 is TGCGCCAGCAGCCAAGCCCAGACAGACGCGTCGACCTACAATGAGCAGTTCTTC. Its translation is CASSQAQTDASTYNEQFF.

Many counts were recorded for this clonotype. This chain joins TRBV30 and TRBJ2-7, with D possibly being TRBD1 (6 bases). Germline values: CDR1 GTSNPN, CDR2 SVGIG (reference sequence). CDR3 length equals 14 residues. V lost 2 bases and J 2 bases, leaving 13 bases between the germline ends. CDR3 nucleotide sequence: TGTGCCTGGAGTCCGTCAGGGGCGACCTACGAGCAGTACTTC. Residues: CAWSPSGATYEQYF.

This clonotype was picked up a small number of times. This rearrangement joins TRBV7-6 to TRBJ2-7; D assignment may be TRBD1 or TRBD2 (6 bases each). There are 13 residues in the CDR3. The germline V gene encodes CDR1 SGHVS and CDR2 FNYEAQ. V was cut by 3 bases and J by 5 bases, with 11 bases left in between. The CDR3 nucleotides read TGTGCCAGCAGCTTCCGGGGGCGTAACGAGCAGTACTTC. Residues: CASSFRGRNEQYF.

This clonotype came up many times. The chain links TRBV28 to TRBJ1-5; D is ambiguous. Trimming pared 1 base from V and 6 bases from J, leaving 4 bases between. The CDR3 consists of 12 residues. The germline V gene encodes CDR1 MDHEN and CDR2 SYDVKM. DNA for the CDR3: TGTGCCAGCAGTTTATTCTCTCAGCCCCAGCATTTT. Translating it yields CASSLFSQPQHF.

This clonotype was observed many times. The chain combines TRBV7-9 with TRBJ1-1; possibly TRBD1 for D (5 bases). The CDR3 is 14 residues long. In germline, CDR1 is SEHNR, CDR2 FQNEAQ (reference sequence). Trimming took off 7 bases at V and 1 base at J, with 13 bases between the two ends. CDR3 loop: CASTFGAGNTEAFF. The CDR3 DNA is TGTGCCAGCACCTTTGGGGCGGGGAACACTGAAGCTTTCTTT.

The table lists this clonotype with many counts. The V and J genes are TRBV7-8 and TRBJ2-3; 11 positions match TRBD2. V shed 6 bases and J 2 bases; nucleotides not matched to a gene: 10. The germline gives CDR1 SGHVS, CDR2 FQNEAQ. This CDR3 is 17 amino acids long. CDR3 sequence reads: CASSLVAGGHATDTQYF. The CDR3 DNA follows: TGTGCCAGCAGTCTTGTAGCGGGGGGGCACGCCACAGATACGCAGTATTTT.

The chain has TRBV5-8 and TRBJ2-4; tentatively, D is TRBD1 (7 bases). Trimming took 0 bases from V and 6 from J, leaving 10 bases between them. CDR1 is SGHTS, CDR2 YDEGEE, per germline. This CDR3 is 14 amino acids long. The CDR3 loop reads CASSLGQGGNIQYF. DNA for the CDR3: TGTGCCAGCAGCTTGGGACAGGGAGGAAACATTCAGTACTTC.

This clonotype was seen at least ten times. The chain recombines TRBV5-6 with TRBJ2-7, with D maybe TRBD1 (5 bases). The length of the CDR3 is 12 residues. Germline CDR1 and CDR2: SGHDT and YYEEEE. Deletions cut 2 bases from V and 5 bases from J, with 8 bases between. The CDR3 DNA reads TGTGCCAGCAGCTTTAGCAGGGACGAGCAGTACTTC. Its translation is CASSFSRDEQYF.

On this clonotype: This CDR3 is missing its conserved last phenylalanine or tryptophan, likely due to a read error. The chain couples TRBV5-1 to TRBJ1-1; D is unclear. The V gene lost 0 bases and the J gene lost 1 base, with 13 bases spanning the gap. Germline V gene sequence: CDR1 SGHRS, CDR2 YFSETQ. This CDR3 contains 16 residues. DNA of the CDR3: TGCGCCAGCAGCTTGGGCCCCGAGGGTCAGAACACTGAAGCTTTCCTT. Protein product: CASSLGPEGQNTEAFL.

The sample holds many counts of this clonotype. The rearrangement uses TRBV2 and TRBJ1-1; D remains unclear. From germline, CDR1 is SNHLY and CDR2 FYNNEI. The V end was cut by 2 bases, the J end by 5 bases, with 9 bases between. The CDR3 covers 13 residues. The CDR3 nucleotides are TGTGCCAGCAGTGAACTGGGTGGAACTGAAGCTTTCTTT. Translation gives CASSELGGTEAFF.

This clonotype was observed many times. This chain connects TRBV18 to TRBJ1-4; 7 positions match TRBD1. V trimming: 4 bases; J trimming: 8 bases; junction bases outside the gene matches: 7. CDR1 and CDR2 from the germline V gene are KGHSH and LQKENI. This CDR3 comprises 14 residues. CDR3 coding DNA: TGTGCCAGCTCACGTACTAGACAGGGAGAAAAACTGTTTTTT. Its protein product is CASSRTRQGEKLFF.

This clonotype was recorded many times. The chain recombines TRBV20-1 with TRBJ2-5, with 7 positions matching TRBD1. The CDR3 has 14 residues. V gave up 5 bases and J gave up 5 bases; unmatched junction bases: 11. Germline V lookup: CDR1 DFQATT, CDR2 SNEGSKA (reference sequence). CDR3 in amino acids: CSAGGQWGRETQYF. The CDR3 DNA sequence: TGCAGTGCTGGGGGACAGTGGGGAAGGGAGACCCAGTACTTC.

This clonotype was observed at least ten times. The chain combines TRBV7-2 with TRBJ2-7, with 9 bases identical to TRBD2. Unmatched junction bases numbered 5, after V lost 2 bases and J lost 3 bases. The germline V gene has CDR1 SGHTA and CDR2 FQGNSA. The CDR3 runs to 15 residues. CDR3 sequence reads: CASSLTVAGVYEQYF. The CDR3 DNA is TGTGCCAGCAGCTTAACCGTAGCGGGAGTCTACGAGCAGTACTTC.

This clonotype occurred a few times. The genes are TRBV7-2 and TRBJ2-3; the D gene could be TRBD1 or TRBD2 (5 bases each). The germline V gene has CDR1 SGHTA and CDR2 FQGNSA. This CDR3 contains 16 residues. V lost 7 bases to trimming and J lost 1 base, with 18 bases between them. CDR3: CASNFGTPSRTDTQYF. CDR3 nucleotide sequence: TGTGCCAGCAACTTCGGGACCCCCTCCCGCACAGATACGCAGTATTTT.

This clonotype was counted at least ten times. V and J are TRBV12-3 or TRBV12-4 and TRBJ1-6; D remains unclear. V was trimmed by 7 bases and J by 6 bases, leaving 13 bases between them. The CDR3 has 14 residues. The CDR3 sequence: CASKLGGSNSPLHF. CDR3 nucleotide sequence: TGTGCCAGCAAACTAGGTGGTAGTAATTCACCCCTCCACTTT.

The sample holds many counts of this clonotype. The genes are TRBV6-2 or TRBV6-3 and TRBJ2-2; D remains ambiguous. In germline, CDR1 is MNHEY, CDR2 SVGEGT. The CDR3 length is 15 residues. Trimming pared 3 bases from V and 3 bases from J, leaving 11 bases between. In DNA form, the CDR3 reads TGTGCCAGCAGTTATCTCGACTCCGACACCGGGGAGCTGTTTTTT. Its translation is CASSYLDSDTGELFF.

This clonotype was observed many times. This chain uses TRBV30 with TRBJ1-2; 9 bases map to TRBD1. V was clipped by 2 bases and J by 8 bases; unmatched bases: 6. Per the germline V gene, CDR1 is GTSNPN and CDR2 is SVGIG (reference sequence). The length of the CDR3 is 13 residues. CDR3 nucleotides: TGTGCCTGGAGTATACAGGGGGCGCCCGGCTACACCTTC. Translating it yields CAWSIQGAPGYTF.

This clonotype has just a few counts. The CDR3 nucleotides read TGCGCCAGCAGCTTGAATTCAGTAGGGGACTTCGATGAGCAGTTCTTC. Translation: CASSLNSVGDFDEQFF. The gene calls are TRBV5-1 and TRBJ2-1, with D possibly TRBD2 on 6 matching bases. V lost 1 base to trimming and J lost 8 bases, with 19 bases between them. Per germline, CDR1 SGHRS and CDR2 YFSETQ. This CDR3 contains 16 residues.